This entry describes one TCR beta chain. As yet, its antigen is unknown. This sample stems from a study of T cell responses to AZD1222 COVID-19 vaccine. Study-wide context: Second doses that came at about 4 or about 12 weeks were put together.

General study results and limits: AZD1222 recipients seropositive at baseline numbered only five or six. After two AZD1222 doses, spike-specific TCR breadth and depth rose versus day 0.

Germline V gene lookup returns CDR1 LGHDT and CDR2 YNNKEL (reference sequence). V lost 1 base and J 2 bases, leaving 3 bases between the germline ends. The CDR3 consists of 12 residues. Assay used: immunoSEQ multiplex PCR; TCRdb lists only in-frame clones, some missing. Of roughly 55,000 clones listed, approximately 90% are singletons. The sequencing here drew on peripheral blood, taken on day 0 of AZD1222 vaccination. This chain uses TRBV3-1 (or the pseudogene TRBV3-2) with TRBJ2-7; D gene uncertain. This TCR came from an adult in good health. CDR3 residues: CASSQAAYEQYF. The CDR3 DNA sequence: TGTGCCAGCAGCCAAGCGGCCTACGAGCAGTACTTC.